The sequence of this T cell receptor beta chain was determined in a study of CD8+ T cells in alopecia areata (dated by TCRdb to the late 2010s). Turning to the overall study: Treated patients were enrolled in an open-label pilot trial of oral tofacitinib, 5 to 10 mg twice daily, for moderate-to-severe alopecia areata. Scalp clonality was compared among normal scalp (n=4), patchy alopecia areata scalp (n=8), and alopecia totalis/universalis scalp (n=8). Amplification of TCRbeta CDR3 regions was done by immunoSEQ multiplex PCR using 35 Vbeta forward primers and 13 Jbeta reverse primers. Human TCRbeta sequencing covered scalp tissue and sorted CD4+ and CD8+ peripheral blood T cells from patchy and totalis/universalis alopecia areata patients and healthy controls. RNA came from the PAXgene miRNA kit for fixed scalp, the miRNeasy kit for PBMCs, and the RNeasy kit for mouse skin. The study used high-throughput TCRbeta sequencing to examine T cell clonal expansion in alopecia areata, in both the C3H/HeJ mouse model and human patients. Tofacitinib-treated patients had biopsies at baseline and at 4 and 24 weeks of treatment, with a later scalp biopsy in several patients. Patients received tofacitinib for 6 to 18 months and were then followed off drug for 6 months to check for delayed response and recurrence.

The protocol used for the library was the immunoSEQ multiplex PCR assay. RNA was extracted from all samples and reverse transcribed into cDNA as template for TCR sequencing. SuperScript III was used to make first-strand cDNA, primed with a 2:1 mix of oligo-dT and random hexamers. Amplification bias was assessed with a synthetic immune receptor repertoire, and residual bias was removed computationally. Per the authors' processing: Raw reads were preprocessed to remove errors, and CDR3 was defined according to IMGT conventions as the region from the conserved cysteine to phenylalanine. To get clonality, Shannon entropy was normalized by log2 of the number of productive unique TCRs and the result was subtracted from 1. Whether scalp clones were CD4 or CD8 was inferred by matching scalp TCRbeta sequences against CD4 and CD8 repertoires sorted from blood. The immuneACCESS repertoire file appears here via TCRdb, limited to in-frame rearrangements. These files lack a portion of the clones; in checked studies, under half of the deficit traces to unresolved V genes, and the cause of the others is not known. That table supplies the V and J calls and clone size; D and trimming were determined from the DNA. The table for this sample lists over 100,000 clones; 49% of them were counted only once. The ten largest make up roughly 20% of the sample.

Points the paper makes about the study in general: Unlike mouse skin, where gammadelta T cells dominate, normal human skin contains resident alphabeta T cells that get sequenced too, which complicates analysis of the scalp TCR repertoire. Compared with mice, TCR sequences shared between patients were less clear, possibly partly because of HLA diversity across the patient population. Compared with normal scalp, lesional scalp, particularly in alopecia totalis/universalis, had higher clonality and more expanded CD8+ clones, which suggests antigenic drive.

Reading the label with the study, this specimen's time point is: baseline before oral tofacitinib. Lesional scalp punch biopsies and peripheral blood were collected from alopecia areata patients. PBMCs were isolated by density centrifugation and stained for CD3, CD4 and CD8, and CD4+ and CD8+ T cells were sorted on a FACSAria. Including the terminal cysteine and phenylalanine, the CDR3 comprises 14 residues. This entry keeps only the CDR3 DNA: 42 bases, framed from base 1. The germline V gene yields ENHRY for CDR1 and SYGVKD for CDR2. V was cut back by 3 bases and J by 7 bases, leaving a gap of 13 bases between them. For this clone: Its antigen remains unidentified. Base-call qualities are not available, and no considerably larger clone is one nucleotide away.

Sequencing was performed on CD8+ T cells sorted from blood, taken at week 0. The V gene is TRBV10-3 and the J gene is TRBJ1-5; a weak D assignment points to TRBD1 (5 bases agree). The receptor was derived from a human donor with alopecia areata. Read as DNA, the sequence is TGTGCCATCAGTGATGCGGGGGTCGGCCAGCCCCAGCATTTT. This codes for CAISDAGVGQPQHF.